A selection of T cell receptor beta chains follows, all from one sample in a study of vaccination and CD4 T cells after COVID-19. Their antigen targets remain unknown. Each CDR3 protein gets one entry after TCRdb re-called the PCR reads with MiXCR. This sample carries under 25,000 distinct CDR3 sequences, 60% to 80% of them seen once, and the ten largest clones take roughly 7.5%. Input material: CD4+ T cells from blood, cultured in vitro. These TCRs come from a human donor who had recovered from COVID-19. CDR3s include the opening cysteine and the closing phenylalanine or tryptophan. D genes are given only for firm matches. Some rows mark clone size as missing; the rest say once, few, many or name a class of expanded clone.

V: TRBV6-5
J: TRBJ2-7
size: NA
D: NA
CDR3: CASSWVGSYEQYF
DNA: TGTGCCAGCAGTTGGGTGGGTTCCTACGAGCAGTACTTC

V: TRBV20-1
J: TRBJ2-5
size: NA
D: NA
CDR3: CSARPGFSSQETQYF
DNA: TGCAGTGCTAGACCCGGTTTTTCGAGTCAAGAGACCCAGTACTTC

V: TRBV6-1
J: TRBJ2-1
size: NA
D: NA
CDR3: CASSPGLGTQYNEQFF
DNA: TGTGCCAGCAGCCCTGGTCTAGGGACACAGTACAATGAGCAGTTCTTC

V: TRBV30
J: TRBJ2-3
size: NA
D: NA
CDR3: CAWRPSRSRTDTQYF
DNA: TGTGCCTGGAGACCCTCCCGGTCCCGCACAGATACGCAGTATTTT

V: TRBV20-1
J: TRBJ1-3
size: NA
D: TRBD1
CDR3: CSAREQGRNTIYF
DNA: TGCAGTGCTAGAGAACAGGGGCGAAACACCATATATTTT

V: TRBV7-2
J: TRBJ1-2
size: NA
D: TRBD1
CDR3: CASSPGQGPTYGYTF
DNA: TGTGCCAGCAGCCCGGGACAGGGGCCAACCTATGGCTACACCTTC

V: TRBV6-1
J: TRBJ1-5
size: NA
D: NA
CDR3: CASSPGTVAREPQHF
DNA: TGTGCCAGCAGCCCTGGGACGGTCGCAAGGGAGCCCCAGCATTTT

V: TRBV7-9
J: TRBJ1-2
size: NA
D: NA
CDR3: CASSLTRTDYGYTF
DNA: TGTGCCAGCAGCTTAACACGGACGGACTATGGCTACACCTTC

V: TRBV27
J: TRBJ2-5
size: NA
D: TRBD2
CDR3: CASSLDCGRALETQYF
DNA: TGTGCCAGCAGTTTAGACTGCGGGAGGGCCCTGGAGACCCAGTACTTC

V: TRBV7-9
J: TRBJ1-5
size: NA
D: TRBD1
CDR3: CASSLEGQGQPQHF
DNA: TGTGCCAGCAGCTTAGAGGGACAGGGGCAGCCCCAGCATTTT

V: TRBV7-9
J: TRBJ2-5
size: once
D: NA
CDR3: CASSLRGFIETQYF
DNA: TGTGCCAGCAGCTTACGAGGGTTTATAGAGACCCAGTACTTC

V: TRBV7-8
J: TRBJ1-2
size: few
D: NA
CDR3: CASSLAIGRTFGGYTF
DNA: TGTGCCAGCAGCTTAGCGATAGGTAGGACGTTCGGCGGCTACACCTTC

V: TRBV5-1
J: TRBJ1-2
size: NA
D: TRBD1
CDR3: CASSLRPTGTAYGYTF
DNA: TGCGCCAGCAGCTTGCGCCCAACCGGGACAGCTTATGGCTACACCTTC